This is a list of T cell receptor beta chains from one sample in a study of T-cell reconstitution after alpha-beta-depleted transplantation in children. MiXCR, applied by TCRdb to the PCR reads, yields one record per CDR3 protein. This table holds over 70,000 distinct CDR3 sequences, 9% to 15% found once. Sequencing was performed on PBMCs from the stem cell graft donor, taken from the stem cell graft. The receptor source for this set is a human donor who donated a stem cell graft to a child with inherited bone marrow failure. Both conserved end residues are part of each CDR3. A D gene is named only where the DNA matches it firmly. Rows give clone size only sometimes, using once, few, many, or a class for an expanded clone.

DNA: TGTGCCATCAGTGAATCTGGGCCCAATCAGCCCCAGCATTTT
CDR3: CAISESGPNQPQHF
J: TRBJ1-5
size: many
D: .
V: TRBV10-3

DNA: TGCAGTGCCGATAGGAGGGGAAGGGGCTACGAGCAGTACTTC
CDR3: CSADRRGRGYEQYF
J: TRBJ2-7
size: many
D: .
V: TRBV20-1

DNA: TGCAGTGCAACGGGACAGGTGAACACTGAAGCTTTCTTT
CDR3: CSATGQVNTEAFF
J: TRBJ1-1
size: many
D: TRBD1
V: TRBV20-1

DNA: TGTGCCAGCAGTGCGGACGTGGGACAGGAGTACGAGCAGTACTTC
CDR3: CASSADVGQEYEQYF
J: TRBJ2-7
size: many
D: TRBD1
V: TRBV12-3/TRBV12-4

DNA: TGTGCCAGCAGCTTGCTCGGACAGGGGGAAGAGACCCAGTACTTC
CDR3: CASSLLGQGEETQYF
J: TRBJ2-5
size: many
D: TRBD1
V: TRBV7-2

DNA: TGTGCCAGCAGTTCGTTTCTAGCGGGGGGCACCGGGGAGCTGTTTTTT
CDR3: CASSSFLAGGTGELFF
J: TRBJ2-2
size: many
D: TRBD2
V: TRBV27

DNA: TGTGCCAGCAGTGAACCTGACAGGCACACCGGGGAGCTGTTTTTT
CDR3: CASSEPDRHTGELFF
J: TRBJ2-2
size: many
D: .
V: TRBV6-1

DNA: TGTGCCAGCAGGGAGGGGTTGCTCATGACGCAGTATTTT
CDR3: CASREGLLMTQYF
J: TRBJ2-3
size: many
D: .
V: TRBV28

DNA: TGTGCCAGCAATAGGTCCCCGATAAAAAGGGGCAATCAGCCCCAGCATTTT
CDR3: CASNRSPIKRGNQPQHF
J: TRBJ1-5
size: .
D: .
V: TRBV28

DNA: TGTGCCAGCAGCCAAGTATCGGGGGGGCCCCACAATGAGCAGTTCTTC
CDR3: CASSQVSGGPHNEQFF
J: TRBJ2-1
size: many
D: TRBD2
V: TRBV4-2

DNA: TGTGCCAGCAGCTTAGCTGGGTTAGGGGCCAACTATGGCTACACCTTC
CDR3: CASSLAGLGANYGYTF
J: TRBJ1-2
size: many
D: .
V: TRBV7-2

DNA: TGCGCCAGCAGCCAAGATCCGGCTAGCGGGACCTACAATGAGCAGTTCTTC
CDR3: CASSQDPASGTYNEQFF
J: TRBJ2-1
size: few
D: TRBD2
V: TRBV4-1

DNA: TGCGCCAGCAGCTTAGGGAGACAGGGCGACGACGAGCAGTACTTC
CDR3: CASSLGRQGDDEQYF
J: TRBJ2-7
size: many
D: TRBD1
V: TRBV5-1

DNA: TGTGCCTGGAGTACTGGACAGTCCACAGATACGCAGTATTTT
CDR3: CAWSTGQSTDTQYF
J: TRBJ2-3
size: .
D: .
V: TRBV30

DNA: TGCAGTGCTGGGAGGCAGGGGAGTCAGCCCCAGCATTTT
CDR3: CSAGRQGSQPQHF
J: TRBJ1-5
size: .
D: .
V: TRBV20-1

DNA: TGTGCCAGCAGTCTCCTGACAGAATCCTACGAGCAGTACTTC
CDR3: CASSLLTESYEQYF
J: TRBJ2-7
size: .
D: .
V: TRBV28

DNA: TGTGCTAGTGGCCCGGACAGCCTGGGAACCGGGGAGCTGTTTTTT
CDR3: CASGPDSLGTGELFF
J: TRBJ2-2
size: many
D: .
V: TRBV12-5

DNA: TGCGCCAGCAGCTGGGAGGGCCGGGAGACCCAGTACTTC
CDR3: CASSWEGRETQYF
J: TRBJ2-5
size: medium-sized
D: TRBD2
V: TRBV5-1

DNA: TGCAGCGGGTTACTAGCGGGGGGGACCATCTCCTACAATGAGCAGTTCTTC
CDR3: CSGLLAGGTISYNEQFF
J: TRBJ2-1
size: many
D: TRBD2
V: TRBV29-1

DNA: TGCGCCAGCAGCTTGGCCTTTCACAATGAGCAGTTCTTC
CDR3: CASSLAFHNEQFF
J: TRBJ2-1
size: many
D: .
V: TRBV5-1

DNA: TGTGCCACCGCCGTCTCTCTAGCGGGAGTCAAGTACGAGCAGTACTTC
CDR3: CATAVSLAGVKYEQYF
J: TRBJ2-7
size: many
D: TRBD2
V: TRBV6-1

DNA: TGTGCCAGCAGCTTCGGTCCAGCGGAGGGGGAGCTGTTTTTT
CDR3: CASSFGPAEGELFF
J: TRBJ2-2
size: many
D: .
V: TRBV7-2

DNA: TGCAGTTTCTGGGGGCAGGGTGATGGCTACACCTTC
CDR3: CSFWGQGDGYTF
J: TRBJ1-2
size: .
D: .
V: TRBV20-1

DNA: TGCGCCTCCCGGGACAGCAGCGGGGCCAACGTCCTGACTTTC
CDR3: CASRDSSGANVLTF
J: TRBJ2-6
size: many
D: TRBD1
V: TRBV5-1

DNA: TGCGCCAGCAGACAAAACACCGGGGAGCTGTTTTTT
CDR3: CASRQNTGELFF
J: TRBJ2-2
size: .
D: .
V: TRBV5-1

DNA: TGTGCCAGCAGGGACCCATACAATGAGCAGTTCTTC
CDR3: CASRDPYNEQFF
J: TRBJ2-1
size: many
D: .
V: TRBV6-5

DNA: TGTGCCAGCAGCCAACGGGGGGGAACTTCAGGGGCCAACGTCCTGACTTTC
CDR3: CASSQRGGTSGANVLTF
J: TRBJ2-6
size: many
D: TRBD2
V: TRBV7-2

DNA: TGCGCCAGCAGCTTCGACAGGCCGAACACTGAAGCTTTCTTT
CDR3: CASSFDRPNTEAFF
J: TRBJ1-1
size: many
D: .
V: TRBV5-1

DNA: TGTGCCAGCTCACCAACCGGGGTGCCGATGAACACTGAAGCTTTCTTT
CDR3: CASSPTGVPMNTEAFF
J: TRBJ1-1
size: many
D: .
V: TRBV18